This T cell receptor (beta chain) was sequenced for a study of cytomegalovirus exposure and HLA in healthy donors. Vbeta (60) and Jbeta (13) primers were used in the PCR. The data were produced by immunoSEQ multiplex PCR, yet TCRdb's version contains in-frame clones alone and is incomplete. The sample carries 150,000 or so clones, roughly 80% recorded once. CDR1 SGHTA and CDR2 FQGTGA come from the germline V gene. The length of the CDR3 is 16 residues. Trimming shortened V by 4 bases and J by 2 bases, and 17 bases separated the two germline ends. Findings and limits, study-wide: Being productive about 87% or about 30% of the time was typical of most TCR beta V segments in an earlier analysis. Specific recognition of CMV antigens was confirmed in vitro for three chains (all CMV-associated). As a later analysis showed, several of the most significant clusters appeared to be linked to common viral pathogens.

On this clone itself: Its target is unknown.

This clonotype originated in a man aged 50-60 years in good health and CMV-seropositive. This chain connects TRBV7-3 to TRBJ2-5, with D maybe TRBD2 (5 bases). The specimen was PBMCs. DNA for the CDR3: TGTGCCAGCAGCTCCTTTCCTGGACTGGGGCAAGAGACCCAGTACTTC. As protein: CASSSFPGLGQETQYF.